Listed here are 18 T cell receptor beta chains from one sample, sequenced in a study of blood T cell repertoires in COVID-19. Profiled with immunoSEQ multiplex PCR; TCRdb holds only in-frame clones, not every one. The repertoire consists of 85,000 to 100,000 clones, with around three quarters occurring once and the leading ten covering about 8.7%. Sequenced input: peripheral blood. These TCRs come from a man aged 45 to 65 who had recovered from COVID-19.

This chain connects TRBV15 to TRBJ1-2, with D tentatively TRBD1 (6 bases). The germline CDR1 and CDR2 sequences are LNHNV and YYDKDF (reference sequence). The CDR3 extends over 17 amino acids. V lost 0 bases and J 4 bases, leaving 18 bases between the germline ends. CDR3 region: CATSRDVRDIQGYGYTF. The CDR3 nucleotides are TGTGCCACCAGCAGAGATGTTAGGGACATTCAGGGCTATGGCTACACCTTC.

The V gene is TRBV19, the J gene TRBJ2-2; tentatively, D is TRBD2 (7 bases). Looked up from germline, CDR1 is LNHDA and CDR2 is SQIVND (reference sequence). V dropped 7 bases and J dropped 2 bases, with 17 bases sitting between them. This CDR3 is built from 16 residues. The CDR3 here is CASTPWGGANTGELFF. CDR3 sequence (DNA): TGTGCCAGTACCCCATGGGGGGGGGCAAACACCGGGGAGCTGTTTTTT.

V is TRBV5-1 and J is TRBJ1-1; the D gene is possibly TRBD1 (5 bases). The CDR3 has 14 residues. Germline V gives CDR1 SGHRS, CDR2 YFSETQ. The V and J ends lost 5 bases and 0 bases respectively, with 11 bases between them. The CDR3 DNA reads as TGCGCCAGCAGGGGCGGGACCATGAACACTGAAGCTTTCTTT. This translates into CASRGGTMNTEAFF.

The chain joins TRBV18 to TRBJ1-5; 8 nucleotides line up with TRBD1. CDR1 is KGHSH and CDR2 is LQKENI in the germline V gene. J was trimmed by 6 bases and V by 6 bases; bases with no gene match: 10. The CDR3 spans 15 residues. The CDR3 spells CASSLDRGFGQPQHF. The CDR3 DNA sequence: TGTGCCAGCTCCCTCGACAGGGGATTCGGTCAGCCCCAGCATTTT.

The chain is built from TRBV11-2 and TRBJ1-5, with D perhaps matching TRBD1 (5 bases). V was pared by 4 bases and J by 1 base, with 8 bases between. The CDR3 consists of 14 residues. Germline CDR1 SGHAT, CDR2 FQNNGV. The CDR3 is CASSSGGSNQPQHF. The CDR3 DNA sequence: TGTGCCAGCAGCTCCGGGGGGAGCAATCAGCCCCAGCATTTT.

The gene calls are TRBV7-8 and TRBJ2-2; the match to TRBD2 covers 7 bases. The germline V gene encodes CDR1 SGHVS and CDR2 FQNEAQ. The CDR3 contains 15 residues. Trimming removed 5 bases from V and 3 bases from J; junction bases left unmatched: 6. CDR3 residues: CASSLLREYTGELFF. In DNA form, the CDR3 reads TGTGCCAGCAGCCTATTGCGGGAGTACACCGGGGAGCTGTTTTTT.

The gene calls are TRBV28 and TRBJ1-3, with D hard to call. Trimming removed 2 bases at V and 4 bases at J, with 12 bases between. The CDR3 extends over 15 amino acids. Germline V CDR1 and CDR2: MDHEN, SYDVKM. The CDR3: CASSLMEPRGNTIYF. The CDR3 nucleotides read TGTGCCAGCAGTTTAATGGAGCCTAGGGGAAACACCATATATTTT.

The chain combines TRBV19 with TRBJ1-1, with 7 positions matching TRBD1. The CDR3 consists of 15 residues. Trimming took 5 bases from V and 0 from J; bases not matched to a gene: 6. CDR1 and CDR2 (germline): LNHDA, SQIVND (reference sequence). The CDR3 DNA reads as TGTGCCAGTAGTGGGACAGCCCGATTGAACACTGAAGCTTTCTTT. Its protein is CASSGTARLNTEAFF.

The rearrangement uses TRBV2 and TRBJ2-7, with D tentatively TRBD2 (6 bases). V lost 1 base, J lost 5 bases, and 12 bases lay in between. This CDR3 has 14 residues. Germline V gives CDR1 SNHLY, CDR2 FYNNEI. In DNA form, the CDR3 reads TGTGCCAGCAGTGAAGATGGGCGGGGAAACGAGCAGTACTTC. Its protein product is CASSEDGRGNEQYF.

This clone was counted between two and nine times. The chain has TRBV4-3 and TRBJ2-3; 11 bases match TRBD2. Trimming removed 0 bases from V and 3 bases from J; junction bases left unmatched: 2. Germline V CDR1 and CDR2: LGHNA, YSLEER. The CDR3 has 16 residues. This CDR3 is CASSQDSGRATDTQYF. The CDR3 DNA reads as TGCGCCAGCAGCCAAGATAGCGGGAGGGCAACAGATACGCAGTATTTT.

The chain couples TRBV7-3 to TRBJ2-2; D remains ambiguous. V lost 2 bases, J lost 0 bases, and 10 bases lay in between. The CDR3 sequence is 16 residues long. CDR1 SGHTA and CDR2 FQGTGA come from the germline V gene. Written as DNA, the CDR3 is TGTGCCAGCAGCTTAGAAGCGTCAGCGAACACCGGGGAGCTGTTTTTT. Protein product: CASSLEASANTGELFF. The complete variable domain, with remaining parts taken from reference TRBV7-3 and TRBJ2-2, reads GAGVSQTPSNKVTEKGKYVELRCDPISGHTALYWYRQSLGQGPEFLIYFQGTGAADDSGLPNDRFFAVRPEGSVSTLKIQRTERGDSAVYLCASSLEASANTGELFFGEGSRLTVL.

For this clone: Mismatch with germline at one junction end may stem from a read error. The V gene is TRBV4-1, the J gene TRBJ2-7, with D possibly TRBD1 on 5 matching bases. The CDR3 contains 14 residues. Per the germline V gene, CDR1 is MGHRA and CDR2 is YSYEKL. The CDR3 reads CASGQDSSPYEQYF. The CDR3 coding sequence is TGCGCCAGCGGCCAAGACAGTAGCCCCTACGAGCAGTACTTC.

The V and J genes are TRBV24-1 and TRBJ2-2; possibly TRBD2 for D (5 bases). The germline gives CDR1 KGHDR, CDR2 SFDVKD. The CDR3 is 14 residues long. Trimming removed 7 bases at V and 6 bases at J, with 14 bases between. CDR3 nucleotide sequence: TGTGCCACCAGCGGGGTTTCTTTATCCGGGGAGCTGTTTTTT. The encoded protein is CATSGVSLSGELFF.

This clone was seen just once. The rearrangement uses TRBV7-2 and TRBJ1-3; TRBD1 matches 9 bases. The V gene end was trimmed by 3 bases and the J gene end by 7 bases; junction bases not matched to a gene: 10. Germline CDR1 is SGHTA and CDR2 is FQGNSA. The CDR3 covers 16 residues. The CDR3 sequence is CASSLVGTGRGNTIYF. In nucleotides, the CDR3 is TGTGCCAGCAGCTTGGTTGGGACAGGGAGAGGGAACACCATATATTTT.

The V and J genes are TRBV12-3 or TRBV12-4 and TRBJ1-1; TRBD1 agrees at 8 bases. This CDR3 has 13 amino acids. J was trimmed by 7 bases and V by 8 bases; bases with no gene match: 9. For the CDR3, the DNA is TGTGCCAGCTCAAGGATGACAGGGGATGAAGCTTTCTTT. Translating gives CASSRMTGDEAFF.

The chain combines TRBV24-1 with TRBJ1-4; 11 bases line up with TRBD1. CDR3 length equals 17 residues. Trimming took 9 bases from V and 5 from J; bases not matched to a gene: 13. CDR1 is KGHDR, CDR2 SFDVKD, per germline. The CDR3 bases are TGTGCCACCTATTGGGGACAGGGGGAGGGCGGAAATGAAAAACTGTTTTTT. Its translation: CATYWGQGEGGNEKLFF.

Only a few counts were recorded for this clone. The chain combines TRBV5-5 with TRBJ1-1; possibly TRBD1 for D (5 bases). Trimming left V 0 bases short and J 4 bases short, with 13 bases between. Germline CDR1 is SGHKS and CDR2 is YYEKEE (reference sequence). The CDR3 is 15 amino acids. CDR3 DNA: TGTGCCAGCAGCTTGGCCTACAGGCCTCTCACTGAAGCTTTCTTT. Translation gives CASSLAYRPLTEAFF. Looking up the rest from reference TRBV5-5 and TRBJ1-1 gives the full variable domain: DAGVTQSPTHLIKTRGQQVTLRCSPISGHKSVSWYQQVLGQGPQFIFQYYEKEERGRGNFPDRFSARQFPNYSSELNVNALLLGDSALYLCASSLAYRPLTEAFFGQGTRLTVV.

V and J are TRBV5-8 and TRBJ2-1; D possibly corresponds to TRBD2 (7 bases). The CDR3 is 15 amino acids. CDR1 and CDR2 from the germline V gene are SGHTS and YDEGEE. With 4 bases removed from V and 2 bases from J, the gap between germline ends came to 13 bases. CDR3 DNA sequence: TGTGCCAGCAGCCGGGGGGCTAGTCCCTACAATGAGCAGTTCTTC. Encoded protein: CASSRGASPYNEQFF. The full variable domain, in which reference TRBV5-8 and TRBJ2-1 provide the parts outside the CDR3, is EAGVTQSPTHLIKTRGQQATLRCSPISGHTSVYWYQQALGLGLQFLLWYDEGEERNRGNFPPRFSGRQFPNYSSELNVNALELEDSALYLCASSRGASPYNEQFFGPGTRLTVL.